Shown below are 8 T cell receptor beta chains from a single sample sequenced in a study of cytomegalovirus exposure and HLA in healthy donors. Primers included in the PCR were 60 Vbeta and 13 Jbeta primers. The table came from immunoSEQ multiplex PCR; TCRdb's copy has only in-frame clones and leaves some out. The data show around 200,000 clones, 82% seen once. The sequencing sample was made of PBMCs. These receptors all stem from a man in his forties or fifties in good health and CMV-seropositive.

The J gene is TRBJ2-5, the V gene TRBV19; 7 nucleotides align to TRBD2. This CDR3 comprises 17 residues. Germline V gene sequence: CDR1 LNHDA, CDR2 SQIVND (reference sequence). With 3 bases clipped from V and 0 bases from J, the junction kept 10 bases outside the gene matches. CDR3 residues: CASSIGPRRGYQETQYF. The DNA of the CDR3 is TGTGCCAGTAGTATTGGCCCACGGCGGGGGTACCAAGAGACCCAGTACTTC.

CDR3 DNA sequence: TGTGCCAGCAGTTCGTGGACAGGGGGAAAAACCGGGGAGCTGTTTTTT. Translating it yields CASSSWTGGKTGELFF. The chain uses TRBV27 and TRBJ2-2, with 10 bases matching TRBD1. Trimming at V came to 4 bases and at J to 5 bases, leaving 7 bases not matched to a gene. CDR1 MNHEY and CDR2 SMNVEV come from the germline V gene (reference sequence). This CDR3 region has 16 residues.

This chain joins TRBV19 and TRBJ2-6; the D gene is possibly TRBD1 (5 bases). Germline V lookup: CDR1 LNHDA, CDR2 SQIVND (reference sequence). The CDR3 covers 16 residues. Between the trimmed V and J ends, which lost 4 bases and 0 bases, there was a span of 10 bases. CDR3 in amino acids: CASSTVDSSGANVLTF. DNA of the CDR3: TGTGCCAGTAGTACGGTCGACAGCTCTGGGGCCAACGTCCTGACTTTC.

The chain links TRBV4-1 to TRBJ2-1, with D perhaps matching TRBD1 (6 bases). V lost 3 bases and J 2 bases, leaving 14 bases between the germline ends. The CDR3 runs 16 residues. Per germline, CDR1 MGHRA and CDR2 YSYEKL. Here the CDR3 reads CASSQKGDEAYNEQFF. CDR3 nucleotides: TGCGCCAGCAGCCAGAAGGGGGACGAAGCCTACAATGAGCAGTTCTTC.

The chain recombines TRBV29-1 with TRBJ1-4; D is ambiguous. The V gene lost 4 bases and the J gene lost 5 bases, with 11 bases spanning the gap. Germline assignment: CDR1 SQVTM and CDR2 ANQGSEA. The CDR3 is made up of 13 amino acids. The CDR3 here is CSVAPGGNEKLFF. For the CDR3, the DNA is TGCAGCGTTGCCCCCGGAGGGAATGAAAAACTGTTTTTT.

The rearrangement uses TRBV5-4 and TRBJ2-7; 11 bases line up with TRBD1. J lost 6 bases, V lost 3 bases, and 8 bases had no gene match. CDR3 length: 15 amino acids. From germline, CDR1 is SGHNT and CDR2 YYREEE (reference sequence). This chain's CDR3 is CASSSTGTGGCEQYV. CDR3 nucleotides: TGTGCCAGCAGCTCAACCGGGACAGGGGGTTGCGAGCAGTACGTC.

The chain combines TRBV9 with TRBJ2-5, with TRBD1 matching 7 bases. V was clipped by 0 bases and J by 5 bases; unmatched bases: 10. Per the germline V gene, CDR1 is SGDLS and CDR2 is YYNGEE. The CDR3 has 16 amino acids. For the CDR3, the DNA is TGTGCCAGCAGCGTAGTCCCACAGGGGATCGGGGAGACCCAGTACTTC. Its protein is CASSVVPQGIGETQYF.

The chain combines TRBV30 with TRBJ2-1, with 9 bases aligning to TRBD2. CDR1 GTSNPN and CDR2 SVGIG come from the germline V gene (reference sequence). Trimming took 2 bases from V and 7 from J; bases not matched to a gene: 9. This CDR3 spans 15 amino acids. CDR3 sequence: CAWSHGTSQWNEQFF. DNA of the CDR3: TGTGCCTGGAGTCACGGGACTAGCCAGTGGAATGAGCAGTTCTTC.